This TCR beta chain stems from a study of blood T cell repertoires in COVID-19. Study background: Material from acute and convalescent COVID-19 was sourced from the United States, Italy and Spain. T cells, B-cell-depleted T cells, or PBMCs provided the cDNA or gDNA that served as material.

This clone was seen once. Germline CDR1 reads MNHNY; CDR2 reads SVGAGI (reference sequence). V lost 3 bases and J lost 4, with 16 bases in between. The CDR3 is 16 residues long. Authors' data handling: Nucleated cell number was recorded as an estimate derived from reference gene primer amplification. Method: immunoSEQ multiplex PCR; TCRdb's copy keeps in-frame clones and lacks some. V, J and clone size reflect that table, while D and trimming were determined from the DNA. Among roughly 260,000 clones listed, more than 75% were seen once. The rearrangement uses TRBV6-6 and TRBJ1-3; D remains ambiguous. The clonotype originates from a man aged 40-50 years who had recovered from COVID-19. Sequencing input: peripheral blood. The CDR3 bases are TGTGCCAGCAGTTATTGGGAGATTCAGCAGGGAAACACCATATATTTT. This encodes CASSYWEIQQGNTIYF.